One TCR beta chain is described in this entry. What it binds is unknown. This sample was taken from a study of blood T cells in healthy people across ages. Then a second PCR, running about 6 to 12 cycles, was carried out with a sample-barcoded 5' primer and a J-beta primer mix. Using its own MiXCR run on the 5' RACE reads, TCRdb lists one record per CDR3 protein. The table shows about a million distinct CDR3 sequences, with around two fifths occurring only once. The study's findings and limits: Donor CMV infection status was unknown, possibly confounding age-related changes in expanded clonotypes.

V lost 4 bases and J 0 bases, leaving 9 bases between the germline ends. Looked up from germline, CDR1 is MNHEY and CDR2 is SMNVEV (reference sequence). There are 15 residues in the CDR3. The chain is built from TRBV27 and TRBJ2-2; D remains ambiguous. This receptor was identified in a man younger than 35 in good health. Sequenced material: blood. The CDR3 coding sequence is TGTGCCAGCAGTTCAGCCGGCGCGAACACCGGGGAGCTGTTTTTT. Protein sequence: CASSSAGANTGELFF.